The clone carrying this T cell receptor (beta chain) was counted once. The germline V gene has CDR1 MGHRA and CDR2 YSYEKL. Trimming took off 1 base at V and 6 bases at J, with 16 bases between the two ends. This CDR3 spans 16 amino acids. The sample comes from a study of technical replicates of blood from several donors. TCRdb's copy holds only in-frame clones and misses some; the assay was immunoSEQ multiplex PCR. The table shows 95,000 to 100,000 clones, with 90% to 96% occurring only once. The sample consisted of T cells isolated from PBMCs. The gene calls are TRBV4-1 and TRBJ2-1, with D perhaps matching TRBD2 (6 bases). This receptor was taken from a human donor in good health. CDR3 DNA: TGCGCCAGCAGCCAAGTAGGTTTCGGAGGGGCCAATGAGCAGTTCTTC. Protein sequence: CASSQVGFGGANEQFF.